This T cell receptor (beta chain) was obtained from a study of T-cell memory formation after mild COVID-19. The overall study: Each donor largely had its own TCR clusters.

Study-wide points: Nothing showed for sure that second-wave clones peaking on day 37 were SARS-CoV-2 specific. That cross-reactive memory joined was suggested by some responding clones appearing in pre-infection memory. Contracting CD4+ clones lay largely in CM and EM, with CD8+ ones residing in EMRA.

Trimming removed 2 bases at V and 2 bases at J, with 10 bases between. CDR1 is GTSNPN, CDR2 SVGIG, per germline (reference sequence). The length of the CDR3 is 14 residues. TCRdb recomputed calls from the 5' RACE reads with MiXCR, one row per CDR3 protein. Among a few hundred thousand distinct CDR3 sequences listed, around a tenth were seen once. Comment on this clonotype: Antigen: not known.

Sequenced material: PBMCs or a T cell subset sorted from them (not recorded which). This clonotype was obtained from a man younger than 35 who had mild COVID-19 (a few samples of this study predate the infection). Cell type and time point are not known. The rearrangement links TRBV30 to TRBJ1-5; D gene unclear. This CDR3 is CAWSLGFGNQPQHF. In DNA, the CDR3 is TGTGCCTGGAGTTTGGGATTTGGCAATCAGCCCCAGCATTTT.